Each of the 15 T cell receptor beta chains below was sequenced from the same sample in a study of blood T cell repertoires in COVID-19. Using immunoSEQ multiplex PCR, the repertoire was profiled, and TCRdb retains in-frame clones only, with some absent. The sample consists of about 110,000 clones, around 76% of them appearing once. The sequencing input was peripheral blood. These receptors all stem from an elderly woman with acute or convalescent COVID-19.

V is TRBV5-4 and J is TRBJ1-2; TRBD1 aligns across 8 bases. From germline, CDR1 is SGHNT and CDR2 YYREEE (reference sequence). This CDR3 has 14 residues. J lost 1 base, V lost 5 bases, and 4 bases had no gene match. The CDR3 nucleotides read TGTGCCAGCAGATCGACAGGGGTTAACTATGGCTACACCTTC. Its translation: CASRSTGVNYGYTF.

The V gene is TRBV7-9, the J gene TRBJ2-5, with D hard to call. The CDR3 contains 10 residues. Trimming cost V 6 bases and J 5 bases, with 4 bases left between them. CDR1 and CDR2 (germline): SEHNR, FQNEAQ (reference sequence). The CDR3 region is CASRRETQYF. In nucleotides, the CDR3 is TGTGCCAGCAGGCGGGAGACCCAGTACTTC.

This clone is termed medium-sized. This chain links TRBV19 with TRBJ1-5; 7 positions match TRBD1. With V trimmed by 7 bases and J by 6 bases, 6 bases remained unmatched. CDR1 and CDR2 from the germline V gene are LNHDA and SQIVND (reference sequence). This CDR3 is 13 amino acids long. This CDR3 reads CASNRGVGQPQHF. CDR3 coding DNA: TGTGCCAGTAACAGGGGCGTCGGTCAGCCCCAGCATTTT.

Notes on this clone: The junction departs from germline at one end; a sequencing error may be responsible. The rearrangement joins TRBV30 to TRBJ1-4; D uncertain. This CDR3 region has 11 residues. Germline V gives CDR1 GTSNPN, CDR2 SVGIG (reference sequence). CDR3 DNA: TGTGCCTGGAGTAGTTCTAGCGACCCCCGTTTT. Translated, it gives CAWSSSSDPRF.

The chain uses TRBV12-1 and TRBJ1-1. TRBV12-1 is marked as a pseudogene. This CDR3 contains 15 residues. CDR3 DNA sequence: TGTGCCAGCAGCTCCTACGGGCACGGGGTCCCTGAAGCTTTCTTT. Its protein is CASSSYGHGVPEAFF.

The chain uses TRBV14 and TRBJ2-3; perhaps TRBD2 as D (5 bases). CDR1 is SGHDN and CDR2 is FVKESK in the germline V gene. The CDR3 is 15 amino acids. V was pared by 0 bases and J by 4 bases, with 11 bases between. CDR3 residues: CASSQDRVSADTQYF. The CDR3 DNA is TGTGCCAGCAGCCAAGACCGGGTTAGCGCAGATACGCAGTATTTT.

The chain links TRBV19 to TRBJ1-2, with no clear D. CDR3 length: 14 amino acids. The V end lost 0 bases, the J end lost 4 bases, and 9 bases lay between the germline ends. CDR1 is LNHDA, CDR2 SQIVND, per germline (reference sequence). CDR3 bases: TGTGCCAGTAGTATAGATAATCTAGGCTATGGCTACACCTTC. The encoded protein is CASSIDNLGYGYTF.

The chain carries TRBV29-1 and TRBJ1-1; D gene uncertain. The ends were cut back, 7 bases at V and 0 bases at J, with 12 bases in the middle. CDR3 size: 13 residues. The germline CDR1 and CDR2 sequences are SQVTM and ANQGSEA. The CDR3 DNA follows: TGCAGCGCCGTCGGCAGGTTGAACACTGAAGCTTTCTTT. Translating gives CSAVGRLNTEAFF. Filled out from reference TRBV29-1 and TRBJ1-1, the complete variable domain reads SAVISQKPSRDICQRGTSLTIQCQVDSQVTMMFWYRQQPGQSLTLIATANQGSEATYESGFVIDKFPISRPNLTFSTLTVSNMSPEDSSIYLCSAVGRLNTEAFFGQGTRLTVV.

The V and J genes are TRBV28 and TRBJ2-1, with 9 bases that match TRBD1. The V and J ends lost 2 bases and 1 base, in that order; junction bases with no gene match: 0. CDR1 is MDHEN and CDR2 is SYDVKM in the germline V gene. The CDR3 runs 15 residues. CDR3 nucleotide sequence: TGTGCCAGCAGTTTAGGGACAGGGTCCTACAATGAGCAGTTCTTC. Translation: CASSLGTGSYNEQFF.

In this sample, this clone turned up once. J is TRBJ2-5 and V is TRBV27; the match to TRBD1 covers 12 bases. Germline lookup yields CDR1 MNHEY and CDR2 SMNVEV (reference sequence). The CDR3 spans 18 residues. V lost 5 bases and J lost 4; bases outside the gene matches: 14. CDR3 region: CASSTGTGGFSTPETQYF. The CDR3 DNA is TGTGCCAGCAGTACCGGGACAGGGGGCTTCTCGACCCCAGAGACCCAGTACTTC.

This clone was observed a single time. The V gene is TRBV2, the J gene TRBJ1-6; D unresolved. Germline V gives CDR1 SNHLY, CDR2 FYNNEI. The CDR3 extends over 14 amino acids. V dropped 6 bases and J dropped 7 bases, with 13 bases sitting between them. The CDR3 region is CASSPRGMNSPLHF. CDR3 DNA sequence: TGTGCCAGCAGCCCCCGAGGGATGAATTCACCCCTCCACTTT.

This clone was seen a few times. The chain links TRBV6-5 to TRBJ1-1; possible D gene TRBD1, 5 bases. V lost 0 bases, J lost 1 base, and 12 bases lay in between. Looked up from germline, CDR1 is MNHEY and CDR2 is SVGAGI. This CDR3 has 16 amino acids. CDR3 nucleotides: TGTGCCAGCAGTTACTCGATACGGGGGGGGAACACTGAAGCTTTCTTT. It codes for CASSYSIRGGNTEAFF.

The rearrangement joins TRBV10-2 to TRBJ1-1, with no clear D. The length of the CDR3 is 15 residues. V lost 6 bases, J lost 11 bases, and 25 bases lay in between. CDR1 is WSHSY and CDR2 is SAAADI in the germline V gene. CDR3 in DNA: TGCGCCAGCAGCGCCCCCGGGAAGTTGGCCTTAATGGCTTTCTTT. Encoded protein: CASSAPGKLALMAFF.

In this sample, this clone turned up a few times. In nucleotides, the CDR3 is TGTGCCAGCAGCTTCAATACAGGGTTCAGTCAGCCCCAGCATTTT. Amino acid sequence: CASSFNTGFSQPQHF. This rearrangement joins TRBV7-2 to TRBJ1-5; D is possibly TRBD1 (6 bases). V lost 3 bases, J lost 6 bases, and 15 bases lay in between. The CDR3 is 15 residues long. CDR1 and CDR2 from the germline V gene are SGHTA and FQGNSA.

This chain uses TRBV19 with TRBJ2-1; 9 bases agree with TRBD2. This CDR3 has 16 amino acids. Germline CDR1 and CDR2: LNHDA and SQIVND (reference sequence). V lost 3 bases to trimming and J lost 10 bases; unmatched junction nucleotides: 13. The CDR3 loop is CASSMGLAGFGDEQFF. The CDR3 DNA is TGTGCCAGTAGTATGGGGCTAGCGGGGTTCGGTGACGAGCAGTTCTTC.